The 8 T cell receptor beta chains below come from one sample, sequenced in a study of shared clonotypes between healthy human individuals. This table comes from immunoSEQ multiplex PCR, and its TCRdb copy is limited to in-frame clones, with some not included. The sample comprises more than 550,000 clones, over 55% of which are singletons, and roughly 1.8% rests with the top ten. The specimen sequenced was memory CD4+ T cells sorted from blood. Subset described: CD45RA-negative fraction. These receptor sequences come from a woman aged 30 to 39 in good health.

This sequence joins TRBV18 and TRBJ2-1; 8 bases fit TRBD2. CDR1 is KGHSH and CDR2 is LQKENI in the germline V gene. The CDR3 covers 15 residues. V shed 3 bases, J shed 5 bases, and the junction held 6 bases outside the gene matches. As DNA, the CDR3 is TGTGCCAGCTCACCTCAAGCGGGAGTCCACAATGAGCAGTTCTTC. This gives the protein CASSPQAGVHNEQFF. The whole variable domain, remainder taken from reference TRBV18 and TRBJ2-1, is NAGVMQNPRHLVRRRGQEARLRCSPMKGHSHVYWYRQLPEEGLKFMVYLQKENIIDESGMPKERFSAEFPKEGPSILRIQQVVRGDSAAYFCASSPQAGVHNEQFFGPGTRLTVL.

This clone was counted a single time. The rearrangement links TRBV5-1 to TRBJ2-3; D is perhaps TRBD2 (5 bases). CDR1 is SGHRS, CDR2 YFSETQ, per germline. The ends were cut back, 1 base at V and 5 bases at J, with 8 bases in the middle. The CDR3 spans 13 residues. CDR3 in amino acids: CASSLSRGDTQYF. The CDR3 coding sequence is TGCGCCAGCAGCTTGTCTCGGGGAGATACGCAGTATTTT.

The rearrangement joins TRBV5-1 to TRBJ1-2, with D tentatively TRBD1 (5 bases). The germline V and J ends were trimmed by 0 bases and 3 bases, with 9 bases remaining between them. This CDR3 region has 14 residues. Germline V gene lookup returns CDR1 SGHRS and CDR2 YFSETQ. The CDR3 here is CASSLGQQYYGYTF. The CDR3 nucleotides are TGCGCCAGCAGCTTGGGACAGCAATACTATGGCTACACCTTC.

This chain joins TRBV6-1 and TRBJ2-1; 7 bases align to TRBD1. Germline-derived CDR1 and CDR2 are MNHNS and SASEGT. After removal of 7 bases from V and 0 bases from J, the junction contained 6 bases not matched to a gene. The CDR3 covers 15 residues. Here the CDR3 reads CASTQQGFSYNEQFF. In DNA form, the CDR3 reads TGTGCCAGCACCCAACAGGGGTTCTCCTACAATGAGCAGTTCTTC.

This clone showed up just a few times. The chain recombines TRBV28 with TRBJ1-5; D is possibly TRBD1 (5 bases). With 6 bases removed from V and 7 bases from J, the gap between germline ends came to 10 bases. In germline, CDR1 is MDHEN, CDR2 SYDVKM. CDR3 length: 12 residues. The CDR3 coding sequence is TGTGCCAGCAGACAGGCGGCCCAGCCCCAGCATTTT. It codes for CASRQAAQPQHF.

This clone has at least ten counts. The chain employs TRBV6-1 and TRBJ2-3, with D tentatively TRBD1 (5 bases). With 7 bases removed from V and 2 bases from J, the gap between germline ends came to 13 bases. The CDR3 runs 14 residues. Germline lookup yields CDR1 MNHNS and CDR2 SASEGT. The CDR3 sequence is CASKGRADTDTQYF. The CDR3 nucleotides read TGTGCCAGCAAGGGCAGGGCCGACACAGATACGCAGTATTTT.

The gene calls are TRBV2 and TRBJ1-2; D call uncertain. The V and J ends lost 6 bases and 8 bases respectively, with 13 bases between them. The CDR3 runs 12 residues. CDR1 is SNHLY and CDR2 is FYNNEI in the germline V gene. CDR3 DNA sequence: TGTGCCAGCAGGGAGCACCCGGGGGGCTACACCTTC. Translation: CASREHPGGYTF.

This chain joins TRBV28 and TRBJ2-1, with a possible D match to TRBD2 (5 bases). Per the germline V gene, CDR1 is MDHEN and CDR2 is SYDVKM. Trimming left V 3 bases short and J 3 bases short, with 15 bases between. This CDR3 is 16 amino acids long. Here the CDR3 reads CASSLEEEKDYNEQFF. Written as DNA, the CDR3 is TGTGCCAGCAGTTTGGAGGAGGAGAAAGACTACAATGAGCAGTTCTTC.